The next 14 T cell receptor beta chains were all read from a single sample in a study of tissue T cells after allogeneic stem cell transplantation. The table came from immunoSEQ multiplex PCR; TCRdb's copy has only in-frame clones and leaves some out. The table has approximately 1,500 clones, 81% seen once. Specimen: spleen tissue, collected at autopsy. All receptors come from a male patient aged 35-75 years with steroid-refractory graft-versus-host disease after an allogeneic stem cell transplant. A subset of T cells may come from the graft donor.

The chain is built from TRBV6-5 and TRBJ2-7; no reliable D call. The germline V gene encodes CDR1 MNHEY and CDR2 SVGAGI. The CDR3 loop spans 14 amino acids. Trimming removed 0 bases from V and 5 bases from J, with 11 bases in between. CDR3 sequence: CASSYSGNQNEQYF. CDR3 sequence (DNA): TGTGCCAGCAGTTACTCGGGGAATCAAAACGAGCAGTACTTC.

CDR3 sequence (DNA): TGTGCCAGCAGTTACTCGGCAGGGGTTAGGGGCTACACCTTC. Translation gives CASSYSAGVRGYTF. The rearrangement links TRBV6-2 or TRBV6-3 to TRBJ1-2; weak D call: TRBD1 (6 bases). CDR1 is MNHEY and CDR2 is SVGEGT in the germline V gene. V lost 0 bases and J 8 bases, leaving 13 bases between the germline ends. The CDR3 totals 14 residues.

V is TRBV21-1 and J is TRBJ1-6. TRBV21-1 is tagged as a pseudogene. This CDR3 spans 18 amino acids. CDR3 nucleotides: TGTGCCAGCAGCAAGGTCCAGGGTGGAGGGGCATATAATTCACCCCTCCACTTT. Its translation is CASSKVQGGGAYNSPLHF.

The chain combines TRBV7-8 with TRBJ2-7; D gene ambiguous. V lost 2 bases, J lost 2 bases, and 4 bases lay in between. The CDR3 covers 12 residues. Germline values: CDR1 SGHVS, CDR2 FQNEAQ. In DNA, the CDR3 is TGTGCCAGCAGCTTACCAGCCTACGAGCAGTACTTC. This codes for CASSLPAYEQYF.

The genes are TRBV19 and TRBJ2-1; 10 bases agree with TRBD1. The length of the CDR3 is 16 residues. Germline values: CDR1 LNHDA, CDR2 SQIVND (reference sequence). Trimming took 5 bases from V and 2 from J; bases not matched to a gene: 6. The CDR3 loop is CASSAFGTGAYNEQFF. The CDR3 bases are TGTGCCAGTAGTGCATTCGGGACAGGGGCCTACAATGAGCAGTTCTTC.

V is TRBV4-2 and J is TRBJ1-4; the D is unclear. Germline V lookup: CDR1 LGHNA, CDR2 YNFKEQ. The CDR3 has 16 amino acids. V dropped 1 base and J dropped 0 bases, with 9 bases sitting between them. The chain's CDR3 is CASSQGLWTTNEKLFF. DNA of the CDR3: TGTGCCAGCAGCCAAGGCCTTTGGACAACTAATGAAAAACTGTTTTTT.

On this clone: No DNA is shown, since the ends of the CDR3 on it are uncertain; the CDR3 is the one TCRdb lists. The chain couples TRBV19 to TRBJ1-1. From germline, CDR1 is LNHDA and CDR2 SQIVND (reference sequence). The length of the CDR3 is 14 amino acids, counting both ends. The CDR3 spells CASSILVMNTEAFF.

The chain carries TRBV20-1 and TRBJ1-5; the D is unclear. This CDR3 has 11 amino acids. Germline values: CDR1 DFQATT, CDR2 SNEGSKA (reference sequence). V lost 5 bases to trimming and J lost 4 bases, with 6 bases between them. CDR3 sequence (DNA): TGCAGTGCTCAGAGGAATCAGCCCCAGCATTTT. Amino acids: CSAQRNQPQHF.

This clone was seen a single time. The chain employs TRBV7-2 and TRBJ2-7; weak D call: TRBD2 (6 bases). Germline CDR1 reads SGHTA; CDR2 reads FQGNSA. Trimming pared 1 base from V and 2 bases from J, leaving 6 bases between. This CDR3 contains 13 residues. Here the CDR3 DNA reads TGTGCCAGCAGCTTAGGACTAGCCTACGAGCAGTACTTC. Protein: CASSLGLAYEQYF.

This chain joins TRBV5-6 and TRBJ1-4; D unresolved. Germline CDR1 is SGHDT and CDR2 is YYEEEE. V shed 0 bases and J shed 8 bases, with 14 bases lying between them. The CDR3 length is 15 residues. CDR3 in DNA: TGTGCCAGCAGCTTGGGCAGCGGCTTTTGGGAAAAACTGTTTTTT. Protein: CASSLGSGFWEKLFF. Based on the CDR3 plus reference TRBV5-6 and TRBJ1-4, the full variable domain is DAGVTQSPTHLIKTRGQQVTLRCSPKSGHDTVSWYQQALGQGPQFIFQYYEEEERQRGNFPDRFSGHQFPNYSSELNVNALLLGDSALYLCASSLGSGFWEKLFFGSGTQLSVL.

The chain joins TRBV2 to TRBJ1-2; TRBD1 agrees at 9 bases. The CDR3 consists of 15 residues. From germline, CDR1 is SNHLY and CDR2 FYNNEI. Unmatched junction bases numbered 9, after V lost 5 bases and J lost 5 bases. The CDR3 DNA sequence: TGTGCCAGCAGTCAAACAGGGGGCTTTAATTATGGCTACACCTTC. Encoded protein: CASSQTGGFNYGYTF.

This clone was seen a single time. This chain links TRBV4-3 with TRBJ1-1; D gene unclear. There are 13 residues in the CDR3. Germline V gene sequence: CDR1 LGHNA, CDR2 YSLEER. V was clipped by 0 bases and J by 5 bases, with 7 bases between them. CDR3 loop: CASSQDQGTEAFF. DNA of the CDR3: TGCGCCAGCAGCCAAGATCAAGGAACTGAAGCTTTCTTT.

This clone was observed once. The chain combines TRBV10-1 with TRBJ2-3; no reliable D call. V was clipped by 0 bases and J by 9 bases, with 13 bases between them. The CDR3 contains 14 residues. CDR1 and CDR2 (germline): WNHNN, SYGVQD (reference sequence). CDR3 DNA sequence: TGCGCCAGCAGTGAGTCAACGGCCGCCGCGACGCAGTATTTT. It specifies CASSESTAAATQYF.

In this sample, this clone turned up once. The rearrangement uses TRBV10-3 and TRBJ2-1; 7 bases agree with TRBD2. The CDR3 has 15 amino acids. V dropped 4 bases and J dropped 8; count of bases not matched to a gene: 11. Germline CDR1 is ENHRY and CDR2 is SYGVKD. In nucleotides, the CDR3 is TGTGCCATCAGTGCTAGCCCGGATAGCGGGCATGAGCAGTTCTTC. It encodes CAISASPDSGHEQFF.